Listed below are T cell receptor beta chains from one sample, sequenced in a study of blood T cell repertoires in COVID-19. The table came from immunoSEQ multiplex PCR; TCRdb's copy has only in-frame clones and leaves some out. This sample carries about 170,000 clones, approximately 85% of them seen once, and the ten largest clones take around 2.7%. The sequenced sample consisted of peripheral blood. The source is a woman older than 75 with COVID-19, enrolled during active disease. Both conserved end residues are trimmed from each CDR3.

>TRBV4-3
ASSQETAKDYGYT
>TRBV18
ASSLAGEGGYT
>TRBV11-2
ASSPVAGGVETQY
>TRBV28
ASGTGTGDYGYT
>TRBV7-3
ASSSTGGVYTGELF
>TRBV27
ASKASYNNEQF
>TRBV10-3
AITRDTPYEQY
>TRBV10-3
AISPPGETQY
>TRBV5-8
ASTRGGYGTEAF
>TRBV2
ASRGLAGEYEQY
>TRBV7-3
ASSLIAPREKLF
>TRBV11-2
ASSPQQGGIYEQY
>TRBV24-1
ATSATAEAF
>TRBV6-1
ASSEGGSGYNEQF
>TRBV14
ASSQRQGHGYT
>TRBV21-1
ASSKADTGQPQH
>TRBV7-2
ASSPSRDTQY
>TRBV5-5
ASSVGQGGSNQPQH
>TRBV19
ASSMGQGDNEKLF
>TRBV3-1/TRBV3-2
ASSQAPGQGRLYPAFSYEQY
>TRBV7-3
ASSLHLLTDTQY
>TRBV7-3
ASSWKAGVEQF
>TRBV9
ASRRDSHTDTQY
>TRBV24-1
ATSDLSLDREGNQPQH
>TRBV7-9
ASSRPGALGQEQF
>TRBV19
ASNMNTEAF
>TRBV19
ASSAGTGKREQY
>TRBV11-3
ASSLGGNTGELF
>TRBV29-1
SVARSPQETQY
>TRBV18
ASSPTTPTTGFYGYT
>TRBV25-1
ASSEYRRGETQY
>TRBV18
ASSSELHSPLH
>TRBV11-2
ASSQDRGLWAF
>TRBV4-1
ASSQRDRAGEQY
>TRBV28
ASRRAGSGYT
>TRBV30
AWSGTANTEAF
>TRBV9
ASSTREGAETFLDEQF
>TRBV27
ASSLTQGFEAF
>TRBV3-1/TRBV3-2
ASSQGDGYSEKLF
>TRBV19
ASSVPGLAGLNEQF
>TRBV9
ASSSRTGGLTDTEAF
>TRBV29-1
SVSGILTDTQY
>TRBV5-1
ASRPGTSGNNEQF
>TRBV3-1/TRBV3-2
ASSQVATGTGELF
>TRBV6-5
ASSPGGLSWSPLH
>TRBV2
ASSDRGWEQY
>TRBV11-1
ASSLGQGRYGYT
>TRBV2
ASSDLGTSADTQY
>TRBV19
ASSNGLAGGPGYNEQF
>TRBV19
ASNLNRQTDTQY
>TRBV19
ASMKTGGLSPLH
>TRBV15
ATTLMVSTEAF
>TRBV5-1
ASSLAGKETQY